The 31 T cell receptor beta chains below were found in one sample sequenced in a study of breast tumors, draining lymph nodes, adjacent tissues. Via MiXCR, TCRdb re-called the multiplex PCR reads, giving one row per CDR3 protein. This repertoire shows approximately 210,000 distinct CDR3 sequences, approximately 36% found once; its top ten account for approximately 3.5%. Samples came from axillary lymph nodes draining the breast cancer. The sample comprised axillary lymph node tissue. These receptors were taken from a female donor with breast cancer. Some clones in this sample may be carry-over from other donors' samples.

Details on this clonotype: A much bigger clone sits one base away, suggesting this may be a read error. The chain has TRBV5-1 and TRBJ2-3, with TRBD2 as a possible D gene (6 bases). The CDR3 contains 14 residues. Per germline, CDR1 SGHRS and CDR2 YFSETQ. V was clipped by 4 bases and J by 4 bases, with 13 bases between them. The CDR3, as DNA: TGCGCCAGCAGCGGGGACTCAGTAGCAGATACGCAGTATTTT. This gives the protein CASSGDSVADTQYF.

The chain couples TRBV3-2 to TRBJ1-4; the table's TRBD1 call for D was not verified on the DNA. TRBV3-2 has pseudogene status. This CDR3 is built from 20 residues. DNA of the CDR3: TGCGCCAGCAGCCAAGATTCCCCACCTGGGCCGGGACAGGGAAATGAAAAACTGTTTTTT. Amino acid sequence: CASSQDSPPGPGQGNEKLFF.

This clonotype was seen repeatedly, ten times or more. The rearrangement uses TRBV7-9 and TRBJ2-1; D might be TRBD2 (6 bases). Germline CDR1 is SEHNR and CDR2 is FQNEAQ (reference sequence). The V gene lost 5 bases and the J gene lost 0 bases, with 11 bases spanning the gap. The CDR3 has 15 residues. The CDR3 DNA reads as TGTGCCAGCAGCCGGGACTTGGGCTCCTACAATGAGCAGTTCTTC. As protein: CASSRDLGSYNEQFF.

The chain combines TRBV28 with TRBJ1-2, with D maybe TRBD1 (5 bases). From germline, CDR1 is MDHEN and CDR2 SYDVKM. The ends were cut back, 6 bases at V and 1 base at J, with 9 bases in the middle. This CDR3 is built from 13 residues. The CDR3 loop is CASSGTYNYGYTF. The CDR3 coding sequence is TGTGCCAGCAGCGGGACTTATAACTATGGCTACACCTTC.

In this sample, this clonotype turned up once. A much larger clone is a single base away; this may be a read error. V usage is TRBV19 and J usage is TRBJ2-2; no firm D call. Per the germline V gene, CDR1 is LNHDA and CDR2 is SQIVND (reference sequence). The CDR3 is made up of 11 amino acids. The chain's CDR3 is CASSNTRELFF. The CDR3 nucleotides read TGTGCCAGTTCGAACACCAGGGAGCTGTTTTTT.

J is TRBJ2-7 and V is TRBV7-2, with D perhaps TRBD1 or TRBD2 (7 bases each). This CDR3 has 15 amino acids. From germline, CDR1 is SGHTA and CDR2 FQGNSA. Trimming shortened V by 1 base and J by 3 bases, and 13 bases separated the two germline ends. CDR3 nucleotides: TGTGCCAGCAGCTTAGGCGCAGGGGGGGGCTACGAGCAGTACTTC. Protein product: CASSLGAGGGYEQYF. The full variable domain, rest sourced from reference TRBV7-2 and TRBJ2-7, is GAGVSQSPSNKVTEKGKDVELRCDPISGHTALYWYRQSLGQGLEFLIYFQGNSAPDKSGLPSDRFSAERTGGSVSTLTIQRTQQEDSAVYLCASSLGAGGGYEQYFGPGTRLTVT.

This clonotype has a count of ten or more. DNA for the CDR3: TGTGCCAGCAGCTTAGCAGGGACCAGCTCTGGAAACACCATATATTTT. This translates into CASSLAGTSSGNTIYF. The chain is built from TRBV7-8 and TRBJ1-3; possible D gene TRBD1, 5 bases. V lost 0 bases and J 0 bases, leaving 9 bases between the germline ends. This CDR3 contains 16 residues. The germline V gene encodes CDR1 SGHVS and CDR2 FQNEAQ.

This clonotype has a count of ten or more. In DNA, the CDR3 is TGTGCCAGCAGCTCCACGGGACAGGGAGGTGAAAAACTGTTTTTT. Encoded protein: CASSSTGQGGEKLFF. The gene calls are TRBV5-6 and TRBJ1-4, with 9 bases identical to TRBD1. The CDR3 is 15 residues long. Germline assignment: CDR1 SGHDT and CDR2 YYEEEE. Trimming cost V 3 bases and J 7 bases; bases outside gene matches: 7.

The chain uses TRBV12-3 or TRBV12-4 and TRBJ1-4, with D possibly matching TRBD1 (5 bases). The V end lost 2 bases, the J end lost 7 bases, and 11 bases lay between the germline ends. CDR3 length: 14 residues. CDR3 bases: TGTGCCAGCAGTTTACGCAGGGCGACTGAAAAACTGTTTTTT. This encodes CASSLRRATEKLFF.

The chain's CDR3 is CASSCIAPPGQGDQPQHF. The CDR3 DNA reads TGTGCCAGCAGCTGTATCGCGCCCCCGGGACAGGGGGATCAGCCCCAGCATTTT. The chain joins TRBV7-2 to TRBJ1-5, with 11 nucleotides matching TRBD1. After removal of 4 bases from V and 5 bases from J, the junction contained 13 bases not matched to a gene. Germline-derived CDR1 and CDR2 are SGHTA and FQGNSA. There are 18 residues in the CDR3.

The chain recombines TRBV3-1 with TRBJ1-2; 10 nucleotides line up with TRBD1. This CDR3 comprises 15 residues. The V gene end was trimmed by 1 base and the J gene end by 7 bases; junction bases not matched to a gene: 6. Germline V gene data show CDR1 as LGHDT and CDR2 as YNNKEL (reference sequence). The CDR3 coding sequence is TGTGCCAGCAGCCAAGGACAGGGGGCGATTTCTGGCTACACCTTC. Translating gives CASSQGQGAISGYTF.

In its sample, this clonotype was seen many times. The rearrangement links TRBV6-6 to TRBJ1-4, with unresolved D. Germline CDR1 reads MNHNY; CDR2 reads SVGAGI (reference sequence). The CDR3 loop spans 14 amino acids. Trimming removed 3 bases at V and 0 bases at J, with 5 bases between. The CDR3 protein is CASSYSATNEKLFF. CDR3 nucleotide sequence: TGTGCCAGCAGTTATTCTGCAACTAATGAAAAACTGTTTTTT.

Many counts were recorded for this clonotype. The chain uses TRBV7-8 and TRBJ2-7, with TRBD2 identical over 8 bases. Trimming at V came to 3 bases and at J to 7 bases, leaving 11 bases not matched to a gene. This CDR3 comprises 15 residues. The germline V gene has CDR1 SGHVS and CDR2 FQNEAQ. CDR3 in DNA: TGTGCCAGCAGCTTTCCGGGACTAGGGGTGGGTGAGCAGTACTTC. Its protein product is CASSFPGLGVGEQYF.

This clonotype was found once. The chain couples TRBV25-1 to TRBJ2-1; TRBD1 matches 8 bases. This CDR3 contains 14 residues. Germline CDR1 MGHDK, CDR2 SYGVNS. For the CDR3, the DNA is TGTGCTAGCCATCCAGGGGGCTTAAGCAATGAGCAGTTCTTC. Its translation: CASHPGGLSNEQFF.

This clonotype was seen more than once but under ten times. Since a much larger clone is just one base distant, this may be a read error. The chain uses TRBV20-1 and TRBJ2-5; TRBD1 or TRBD2 may be the D gene (6 bases each). This CDR3 has 14 residues. Trimming removed 6 bases from V and 7 bases from J, with 21 bases in between. Germline V lookup: CDR1 DFQATT, CDR2 SNEGSKA (reference sequence). CDR3 in amino acids: CSASGLSGAATQYF. The DNA for the CDR3 is TGCAGTGCAAGTGGGTTGTCGGGGGCAGCGACCCAGTACTTC.

This clonotype came up many times. V gene TRBV9 combines with J gene TRBJ2-1; D may be TRBD2 (5 bases). The CDR3 has 15 amino acids. The V end lost 2 bases, the J end lost 3 bases, and 12 bases lay between the germline ends. Germline CDR1 and CDR2: SGDLS and YYNGEE. CDR3 residues: CASSVRGIYYNEQFF. CDR3 in DNA: TGTGCCAGCAGCGTCCGGGGAATTTACTACAATGAGCAGTTCTTC.

This clonotype showed up many times. The J gene is TRBJ2-3, the V gene TRBV10-3; D remains ambiguous. Deletions cut 3 bases from V and 2 bases from J, with 6 bases between. Germline lookup yields CDR1 ENHRY and CDR2 SYGVKD. The CDR3 length is 13 residues. The CDR3 DNA is TGTGCCATCAGTGACCGAGCCACAGATACGCAGTATTTT. It translates to CAISDRATDTQYF.

The chain couples TRBV18 to TRBJ2-5, with D possibly being TRBD2 (6 bases). From germline, CDR1 is KGHSH and CDR2 LQKENI. The CDR3 totals 17 residues. The ends were cut back, 1 base at V and 2 bases at J, with 17 bases in the middle. The CDR3 nucleotides read TGTGCCAGCTCACCACAGCTAGCGACTGGGGGGCAAGAGACCCAGTACTTC. Translating gives CASSPQLATGGQETQYF.

The J gene is TRBJ2-1, the V gene TRBV10-3, with 15 bases matching TRBD2. The V and J ends lost 7 bases and 9 bases, in that order; junction bases with no gene match: 7. Per the germline V gene, CDR1 is ENHRY and CDR2 is SYGVKD. CDR3 length: 15 amino acids. The CDR3 protein is CAIKTGTSGRSEQFF. The CDR3 DNA reads as TGTGCCATCAAAACCGGGACTAGCGGGAGGAGTGAGCAGTTCTTC.

The CDR3: CSARDRNTGELFF. The DNA for the CDR3 is TGCAGTGCCCGGGACAGGAACACCGGGGAGCTGTTTTTT. V is TRBV20-1 and J is TRBJ2-2; 7 nucleotides agree with TRBD1. Trimming took 6 bases from V and 1 from J; bases not matched to a gene: 2. This CDR3 region has 13 residues. Per germline, CDR1 DFQATT and CDR2 SNEGSKA (reference sequence).

The chain has TRBV7-9 and TRBJ2-1; 7 bases line up with TRBD2. Germline lookup yields CDR1 SEHNR and CDR2 FQNEAQ (reference sequence). This CDR3 has 16 amino acids. V lost 4 bases and J lost 4; bases outside the gene matches: 10. CDR3 coding DNA: TGTGCCAGCAGCTACCTATCAACGGGGGGTTACAATGAGCAGTTCTTC. Protein product: CASSYLSTGGYNEQFF. The full variable domain, its missing parts supplied by reference TRBV7-9 and TRBJ2-1, is DTGVSQNPRHKITKRGQNVTFRCDPISEHNRLYWYRQTLGQGPEFLTYFQNEAQLEKSRLLSDRFSAERPKGSFSTLEIQRTEQGDSAMYLCASSYLSTGGYNEQFFGPGTRLTVL.

This clonotype turned up a few times. V usage is TRBV28 and J usage is TRBJ1-5; D might be TRBD1 (6 bases). CDR1 and CDR2 from the germline V gene are MDHEN and SYDVKM. V lost 3 bases, J lost 0 bases, and 15 bases lay in between. The CDR3 has 17 residues. The CDR3 reads CASSFIQGQYSNQPQHF. CDR3 nucleotides: TGTGCCAGCAGTTTCATTCAGGGGCAGTATAGCAATCAGCCCCAGCATTTT.

The DNA for the CDR3 is TGTGCCAGCAGTGCTAGAGGGCCGGGAACAGGGGGTAGTTACGAGCAGTACTTC. Its protein is CASSARGPGTGGSYEQYF. V and J are TRBV2 and TRBJ2-7, with TRBD1 matching 8 bases. This CDR3 has 18 amino acids. V lost 4 bases, J lost 4 bases, and 18 bases stayed unmatched. CDR1 and CDR2 (germline): SNHLY, FYNNEI.

The sample holds many counts of this clonotype. A read error may produce the germline difference seen at one junction end. J is TRBJ2-5 and V is TRBV7-7; D gene unclear. The CDR3 is 14 residues long. Germline V gene data show CDR1 as SSHAT and CDR2 as FNYEAQ (reference sequence). The CDR3 loop reads CASSLTSVQETQYF. The DNA for the CDR3 is TGTGCTAGCAGCTTAACCAGCGTCCAAGAGACCCAGTACTTC. Filled out from reference TRBV7-7 and TRBJ2-5, the complete variable domain reads GAGVSQSPRYKVTKRGQDVTLRCDPISSHATLYWYQQALGQGPEFLTYFNYEAQPDKSGLPSDRFSAERPEGSISTLTIQRTEQRDSAMYRCASSLTSVQETQYFGPGTRLLVL.

This clonotype has at least ten counts. The V gene is TRBV5-1, the J gene TRBJ2-7, with D possibly TRBD1 on 6 matching bases. The V end lost 0 bases, the J end lost 3 bases, and 10 bases lay between the germline ends. This CDR3 is built from 14 residues. In germline, CDR1 is SGHRS, CDR2 YFSETQ. CDR3 bases: TGCGCCAGCAGCTTGGCGGACAGAAGCTACGAGCAGTACTTC. This encodes CASSLADRSYEQYF. The entire variable domain, with the rest obtained from reference TRBV5-1 and TRBJ2-7, is as follows: KAGVTQTPRYLIKTRGQQVTLSCSPISGHRSVSWYQQTPGQGLQFLFEYFSETQRNKGNFPGRFSGRQFSNSRSEMNVSTLELGDSALYLCASSLADRSYEQYFGPGTRLTVT.

This clonotype has more than one count but fewer than ten. A much bigger clone sits one base away, suggesting this may be a read error. The rearrangement uses TRBV20-1 and TRBJ2-5; D may be TRBD2 (5 bases). The CDR3 totals 15 residues. Germline lookup yields CDR1 DFQATT and CDR2 SNEGSKA (reference sequence). Trimming took 1 base from V and 7 from J, leaving 19 bases between them. The CDR3 reads CSARGGLAQARTQYF. CDR3 in DNA: TGCAGTGCTAGAGGAGGCCTAGCCCAAGCTCGGACCCAGTACTTC.

The chain combines TRBV20-1 with TRBJ1-4; D gene uncertain. The CDR3 extends over 15 amino acids. Between the trimmed V and J ends, which lost 6 bases and 7 bases, there was a span of 21 bases. Germline V gene data show CDR1 as DFQATT and CDR2 as SNEGSKA (reference sequence). The CDR3 loop reads CSASNPGRIFEKLFF. Here the CDR3 DNA reads TGCAGTGCCAGTAATCCGGGGAGGATATTTGAAAAACTGTTTTTT.

The chain joins TRBV2 to TRBJ1-5; D possibly corresponds to TRBD1 (5 bases). Germline V gene data show CDR1 as SNHLY and CDR2 as FYNNEI. The CDR3 covers 16 residues. Trimming removed 6 bases at V and 0 bases at J, with 15 bases between. The CDR3 DNA follows: TGTGCCAGCAGCCTCAGAGGGGTCGGTAGCAATCAGCCCCAGCATTTT. This encodes CASSLRGVGSNQPQHF.

The chain carries TRBV6-5 and TRBJ1-5; D remains ambiguous. Germline V gives CDR1 MNHEY, CDR2 SVGAGI. The ends were cut back, 5 bases at V and 3 bases at J, with 14 bases in the middle. This CDR3 has 15 amino acids. The CDR3 DNA reads as TGTGCCAGCAGTCGGTATAGGGCAGTCAATCAGCCCCAGCATTTT. It codes for CASSRYRAVNQPQHF.

This clonotype showed up many times. V is TRBV20-1 and J is TRBJ2-1; TRBD2 might be the D (6 bases). Germline V CDR1 and CDR2: DFQATT, SNEGSKA (reference sequence). Trimming pared 3 bases from V and 7 bases from J, leaving 16 bases between. This CDR3 is built from 14 residues. The CDR3 nucleotides are TGCAGTGCTAGTGGCCCGCGGGGTTGGAATGAGCAGTTCTTC. Translated, it gives CSASGPRGWNEQFF.

J is TRBJ2-2 and V is TRBV11-3; 10 bases align to TRBD2. The CDR3 is 16 residues long. CDR1 is SGHNT, CDR2 YENEEA, per germline. In DNA form, the CDR3 reads TGTGCTAGACGGGGGCTAGCGGGAGTAAAGACCGGGGAGCTGTTTTTT. Residues: CARRGLAGVKTGELFF.